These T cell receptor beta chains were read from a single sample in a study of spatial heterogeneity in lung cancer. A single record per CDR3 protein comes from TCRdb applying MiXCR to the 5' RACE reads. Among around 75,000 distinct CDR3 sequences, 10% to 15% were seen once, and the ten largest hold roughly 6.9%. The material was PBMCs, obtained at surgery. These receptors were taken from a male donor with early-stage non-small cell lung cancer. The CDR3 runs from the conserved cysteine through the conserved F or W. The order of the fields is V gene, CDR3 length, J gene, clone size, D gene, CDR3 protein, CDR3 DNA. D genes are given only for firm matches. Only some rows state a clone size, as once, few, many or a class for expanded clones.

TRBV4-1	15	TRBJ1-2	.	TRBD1	CASSQDRDRDYGYTF	TGCGCCAGCAGCCAAGACCGCGACAGGGACTATGGCTACACCTTC
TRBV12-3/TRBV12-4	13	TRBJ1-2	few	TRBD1	CASSLTGGSGYTF	TGTGCCAGCAGTTTAACAGGGGGTAGTGGCTACACCTTC
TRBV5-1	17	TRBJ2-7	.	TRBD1	CASSRTPGQGKNYEQYF	TGCGCCAGCAGCCGAACCCCGGGACAGGGAAAAAACTACGAGCAGTACTTC
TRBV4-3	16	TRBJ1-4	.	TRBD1	CASSRRDSGDNEKLFF	TGCGCCAGCAGCCGTCGGGACAGTGGGGATAATGAAAAACTGTTTTTT
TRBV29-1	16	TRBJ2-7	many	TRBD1	CSVTKSGQGFPYEQYF	TGCAGCGTTACCAAGTCCGGACAGGGGTTCCCCTACGAGCAGTACTTC
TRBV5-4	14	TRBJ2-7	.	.	CASSHPSEAREQYF	TGTGCCAGCAGCCATCCCTCGGAGGCTAGGGAGCAGTACTTC
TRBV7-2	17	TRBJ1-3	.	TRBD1	CASSPWTGRGARNTIYF	TGTGCCAGCAGCCCGTGGACAGGCCGGGGAGCCAGAAACACCATATATTTT
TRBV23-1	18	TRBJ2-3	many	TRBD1	CASSQSETGIKGTDTQYF	TGCGCCAGCAGTCAATCTGAGACAGGGATTAAAGGGACAGATACGCAGTATTTT
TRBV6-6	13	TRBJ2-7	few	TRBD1	CASSPTGNGEQYF	TGTGCCAGCAGCCCGACAGGGAATGGCGAGCAGTACTTC
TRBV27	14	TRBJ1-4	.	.	CASSLGGFEEKLFF	TGTGCCAGCAGTTTAGGAGGGTTCGAGGAAAAACTGTTTTTT
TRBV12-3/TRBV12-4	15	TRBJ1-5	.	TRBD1	CASSTSTGGGQPQHF	TGTGCCAGCAGTACCTCTACAGGGGGAGGGCAGCCCCAGCATTTT
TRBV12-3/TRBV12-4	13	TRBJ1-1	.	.	CASSLGQANEAFF	TGTGCCAGCAGTTTAGGGCAGGCGAATGAAGCTTTCTTT
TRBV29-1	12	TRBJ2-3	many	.	CSVGGTTDTQYF	TGCAGCGTGGGCGGAACCACAGATACGCAGTATTTT
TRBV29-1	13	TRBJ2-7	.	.	CSVGDGYSYEQYF	TGCAGCGTTGGGGACGGATACTCCTACGAGCAGTACTTC
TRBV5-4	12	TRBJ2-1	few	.	CASSLYYNEQFF	TGTGCCAGCAGCTTGTATTACAATGAGCAGTTCTTC
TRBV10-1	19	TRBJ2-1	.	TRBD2	CASSDQGLAGGSVGNEQFF	TGCGCCAGCAGCGATCAGGGTTTAGCGGGAGGTTCCGTGGGGAATGAGCAGTTCTTC
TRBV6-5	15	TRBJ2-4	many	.	CASSSSPGALDIQYF	TGTGCCAGCAGTTCGTCACCGGGGGCGCTAGACATTCAGTACTTC
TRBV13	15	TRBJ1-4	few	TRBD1	CASSLGGQGNEKLFF	TGTGCCAGCAGCTTGGGGGGACAGGGAAATGAAAAACTGTTTTTT
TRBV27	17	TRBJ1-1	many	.	CASSPVRTAAMNTEAFF	TGTGCCAGCAGTCCAGTGAGGACAGCGGCCATGAACACTGAAGCTTTCTTT
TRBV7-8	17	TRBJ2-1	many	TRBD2	CASSLVIRGDRYNEQFF	TGTGCCAGCAGCTTAGTAATTCGGGGGGATCGATACAATGAGCAGTTCTTC
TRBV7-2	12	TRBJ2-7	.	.	CASSFIKSEQYF	TGTGCCAGCAGCTTCATCAAGTCGGAGCAGTACTTC
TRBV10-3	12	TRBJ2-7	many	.	CAISESGYEQYF	TGTGCCATCAGTGAGTCCGGGTACGAGCAGTACTTC
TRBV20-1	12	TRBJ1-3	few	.	CSAWGGGNTIYF	TGCAGTGCCTGGGGGGGAGGAAACACCATATATTTT
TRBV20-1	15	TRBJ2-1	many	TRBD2	CSARAGLAGPDEQFF	TGCAGTGCTAGAGCCGGCCTAGCGGGGCCGGATGAGCAGTTCTTC
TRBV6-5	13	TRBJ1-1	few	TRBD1	CASSQDRAFGAFF	TGTGCCAGCAGTCAGGACAGGGCCTTTGGAGCTTTCTTT
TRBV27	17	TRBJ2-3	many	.	CASSLYGDPTGTDTQYF	TGTGCCAGCAGTTTATATGGGGACCCGACGGGCACAGATACGCAGTATTTT
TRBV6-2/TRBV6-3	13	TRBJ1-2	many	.	CASSYSAGDGYTF	TGTGCCAGCAGTTACTCGGCAGGGGATGGCTACACCTTC
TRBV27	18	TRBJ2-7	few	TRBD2	CASSPTRLAGTISGEQYF	TGTGCCAGCAGTCCAACCAGACTAGCGGGAACAATCTCGGGCGAGCAGTACTTC
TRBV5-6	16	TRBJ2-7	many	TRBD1	CASSLEWTGLNYEQYF	TGTGCCAGCAGCTTGGAGTGGACAGGGCTGAACTACGAGCAGTACTTC
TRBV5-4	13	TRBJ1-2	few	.	CASSSQLNYGYTF	TGTGCCAGCAGCTCACAGCTTAACTATGGCTACACCTTC
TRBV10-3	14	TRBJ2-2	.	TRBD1	CAISEAGQAGELFF	TGTGCCATCAGTGAGGCTGGACAGGCCGGGGAGCTGTTTTTT
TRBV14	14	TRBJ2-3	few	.	CASSQLAYSNTQYF	TGTGCCAGCAGCCAGCTCGCTTACTCAAATACGCAGTATTTT
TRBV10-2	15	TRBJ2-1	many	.	CASRPSSGLGSEQFF	TGCGCCAGCAGGCCCAGCTCTGGCCTGGGTAGTGAGCAGTTCTTC
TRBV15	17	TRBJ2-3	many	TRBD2	CATSRDRGTSETDTQYF	TGTGCCACCAGCAGAGATCGAGGGACTAGTGAGACAGATACGCAGTATTTT
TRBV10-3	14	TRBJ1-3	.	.	CAISAPGTGNTIYF	TGTGCCATCAGTGCCCCGGGTACGGGAAACACCATATATTTT
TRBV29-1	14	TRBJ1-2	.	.	CSVLGREGPYGYTF	TGCAGCGTTCTTGGACGAGAAGGACCCTATGGCTACACCTTC
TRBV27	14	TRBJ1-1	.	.	CASSLIPGETEAFF	TGTGCCAGCAGTTTGATCCCAGGGGAGACTGAAGCTTTCTTT
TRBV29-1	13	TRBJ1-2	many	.	CSVEGSGYNGYTF	TGCAGCGTTGAAGGGTCGGGGTACAATGGCTACACCTTC
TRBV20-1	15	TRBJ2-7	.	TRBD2	CSARDGRRETYEQYF	TGCAGTGCTAGAGATGGCCGGCGGGAGACCTACGAGCAGTACTTC
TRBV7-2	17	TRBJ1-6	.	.	CASSLALGSTGGSPLHF	TGTGCCAGCAGCTTAGCGCTCGGGTCTACCGGGGGATCACCCCTCCACTTT
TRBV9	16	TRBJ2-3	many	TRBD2	CASSARLAGFTDTQYF	TGTGCCAGCAGCGCGCGACTAGCGGGATTCACAGATACGCAGTATTTT
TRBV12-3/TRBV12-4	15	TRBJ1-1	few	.	CASSLMIGLNTEAFF	TGTGCCAGCAGTTTGATGATAGGACTGAACACTGAAGCTTTCTTT
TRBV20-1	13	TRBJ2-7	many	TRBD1	CSASTGQIYEQYF	TGCAGTGCTAGTACGGGACAGATCTACGAGCAGTACTTC
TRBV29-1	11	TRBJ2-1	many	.	CSVEDPVVQFF	TGCAGCGTTGAAGATCCAGTAGTGCAGTTCTTC
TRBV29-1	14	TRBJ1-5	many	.	CSAGNPGVGQPQHF	TGCAGCGCAGGCAATCCAGGGGTGGGTCAGCCCCAGCATTTT
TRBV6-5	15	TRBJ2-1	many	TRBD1	CASSYSRGLRNEQFF	TGTGCCAGCAGTTACTCAAGGGGGCTTAGAAATGAGCAGTTCTTC
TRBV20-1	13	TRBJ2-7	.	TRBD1	CSAWDRGHSEQYF	TGCAGTGCTTGGGACAGGGGGCACTCCGAGCAGTACTTC